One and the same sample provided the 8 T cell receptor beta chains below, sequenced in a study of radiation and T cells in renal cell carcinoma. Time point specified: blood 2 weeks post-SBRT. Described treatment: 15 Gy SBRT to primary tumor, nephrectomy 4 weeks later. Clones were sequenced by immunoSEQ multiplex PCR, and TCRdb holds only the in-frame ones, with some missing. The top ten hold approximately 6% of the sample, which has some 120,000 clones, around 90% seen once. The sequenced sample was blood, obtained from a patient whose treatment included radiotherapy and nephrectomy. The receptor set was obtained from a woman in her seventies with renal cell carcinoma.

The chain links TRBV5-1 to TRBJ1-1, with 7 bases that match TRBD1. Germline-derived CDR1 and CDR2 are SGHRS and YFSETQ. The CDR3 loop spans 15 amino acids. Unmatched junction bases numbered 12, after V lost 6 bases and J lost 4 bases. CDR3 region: CASTSVQGKGTEAFF. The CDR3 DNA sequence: TGCGCCAGCACCTCCGTACAGGGGAAGGGCACTGAAGCTTTCTTT.

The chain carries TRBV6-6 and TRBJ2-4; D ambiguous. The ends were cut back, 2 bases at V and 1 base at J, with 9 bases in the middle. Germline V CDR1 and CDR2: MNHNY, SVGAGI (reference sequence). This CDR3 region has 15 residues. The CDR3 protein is CASSYMGWAKNIQYF. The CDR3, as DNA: TGTGCCAGCAGTTACATGGGGTGGGCCAAAAACATTCAGTACTTC.

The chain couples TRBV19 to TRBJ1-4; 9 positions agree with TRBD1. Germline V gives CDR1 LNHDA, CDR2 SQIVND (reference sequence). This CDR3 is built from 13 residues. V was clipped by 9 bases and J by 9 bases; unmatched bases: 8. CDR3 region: CASSGTGIKKLFF. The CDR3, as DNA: TGTGCCAGCTCCGGGACAGGGATCAAAAAACTGTTTTTT.

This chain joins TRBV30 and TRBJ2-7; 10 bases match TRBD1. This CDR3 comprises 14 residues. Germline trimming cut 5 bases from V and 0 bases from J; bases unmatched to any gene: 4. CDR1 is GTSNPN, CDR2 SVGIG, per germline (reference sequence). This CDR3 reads CAWDRDRGSYEQYF. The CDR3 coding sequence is TGTGCCTGGGACCGGGACAGGGGCTCCTACGAGCAGTACTTC. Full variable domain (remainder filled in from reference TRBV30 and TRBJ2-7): SQTIHQWPATLVQPVGSPLSLECTVEGTSNPNLYWYRQAAGRGLQLLFYSVGIGQISSEVPQNLSASRPQDRQFILSSKKLLLSDSGFYLCAWDRDRGSYEQYFGPGTRLTVT.

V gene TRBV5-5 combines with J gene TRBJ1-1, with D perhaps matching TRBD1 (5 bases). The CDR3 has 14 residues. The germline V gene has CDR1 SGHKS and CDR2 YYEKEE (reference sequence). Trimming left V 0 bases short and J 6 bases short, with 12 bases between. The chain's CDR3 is CASSLEGRDPEAFF. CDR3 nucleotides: TGTGCCAGCAGCTTGGAGGGCAGGGACCCTGAAGCTTTCTTT. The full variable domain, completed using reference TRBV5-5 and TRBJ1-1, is DAGVTQSPTHLIKTRGQQVTLRCSPISGHKSVSWYQQVLGQGPQFIFQYYEKEERGRGNFPDRFSARQFPNYSSELNVNALLLGDSALYLCASSLEGRDPEAFFGQGTRLTVV.

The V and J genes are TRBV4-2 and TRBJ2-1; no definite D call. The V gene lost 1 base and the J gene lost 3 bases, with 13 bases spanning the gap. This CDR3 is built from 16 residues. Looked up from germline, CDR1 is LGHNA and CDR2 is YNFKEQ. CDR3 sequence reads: CASSQGNINVYNEQFF. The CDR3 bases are TGTGCCAGCAGCCAAGGGAACATAAATGTCTACAATGAGCAGTTCTTC.

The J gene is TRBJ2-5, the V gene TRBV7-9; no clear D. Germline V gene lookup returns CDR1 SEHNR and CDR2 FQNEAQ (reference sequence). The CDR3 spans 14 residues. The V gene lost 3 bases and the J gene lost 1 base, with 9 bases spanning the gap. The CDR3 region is CASSFLLGQETQYF. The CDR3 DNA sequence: TGTGCCAGCAGCTTTTTACTCGGCCAAGAGACCCAGTACTTC.

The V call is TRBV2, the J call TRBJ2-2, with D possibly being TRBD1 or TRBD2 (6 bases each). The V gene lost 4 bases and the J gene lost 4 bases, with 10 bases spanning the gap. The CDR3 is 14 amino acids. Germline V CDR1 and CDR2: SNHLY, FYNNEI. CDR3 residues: CASSVGGLTGELFF. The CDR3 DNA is TGTGCCAGCAGTGTTGGGGGGCTCACCGGGGAGCTGTTTTTT.